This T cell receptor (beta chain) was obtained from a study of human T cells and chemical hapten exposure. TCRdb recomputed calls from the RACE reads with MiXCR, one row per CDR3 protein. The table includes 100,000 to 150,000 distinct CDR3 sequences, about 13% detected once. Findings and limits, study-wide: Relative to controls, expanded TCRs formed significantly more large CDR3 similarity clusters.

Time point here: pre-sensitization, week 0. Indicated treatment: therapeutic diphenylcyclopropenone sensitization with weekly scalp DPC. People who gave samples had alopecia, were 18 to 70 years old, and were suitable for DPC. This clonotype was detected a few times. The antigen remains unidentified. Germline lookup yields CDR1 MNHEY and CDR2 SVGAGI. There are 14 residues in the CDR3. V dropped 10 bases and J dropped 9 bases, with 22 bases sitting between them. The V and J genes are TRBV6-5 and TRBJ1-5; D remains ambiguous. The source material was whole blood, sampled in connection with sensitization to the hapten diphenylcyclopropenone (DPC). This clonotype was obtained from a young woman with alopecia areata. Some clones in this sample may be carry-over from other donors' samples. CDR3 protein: CATAGPGEVRPQHF. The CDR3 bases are TGTGCCACCGCCGGTCCTGGGGAAGTCCGGCCCCAGCATTTT.